This record concerns one T cell receptor beta chain sequence. Other DNA sequences in the same sample also yield this CDR3. These data originate in a study of control samples from healthy donors and cancer patients. This CDR3 comprises 13 residues. Germline CDR1 and CDR2: LGHNA and YSLEER. The germline V and J ends were trimmed by 0 bases and 3 bases, with 5 bases remaining between them. Here immunoSEQ multiplex PCR was the method, and the copy in TCRdb shows in-frame clones only, minus some. The data hold about 150,000 clones, with approximately 93% observed a single time. This receptor was identified in a man aged 35 to 55 in good health. Sequenced material: blood. This chain connects TRBV4-3 to TRBJ1-2; D is uncertain. CDR3 sequence reads: CASSQEEYYGYTF. CDR3 bases: TGCGCCAGCAGCCAAGAGGAGTACTATGGCTACACCTTC.